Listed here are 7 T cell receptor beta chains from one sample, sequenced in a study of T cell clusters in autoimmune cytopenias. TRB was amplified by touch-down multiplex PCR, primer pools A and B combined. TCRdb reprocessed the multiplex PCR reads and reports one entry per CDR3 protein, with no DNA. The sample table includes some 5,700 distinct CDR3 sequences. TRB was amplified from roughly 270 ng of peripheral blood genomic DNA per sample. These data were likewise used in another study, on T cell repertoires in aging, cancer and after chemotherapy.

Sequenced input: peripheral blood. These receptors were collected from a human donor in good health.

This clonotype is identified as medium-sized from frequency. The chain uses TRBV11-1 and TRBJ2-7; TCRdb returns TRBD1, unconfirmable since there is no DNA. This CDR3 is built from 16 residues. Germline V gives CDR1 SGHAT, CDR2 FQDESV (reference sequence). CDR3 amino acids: CASSLGVGQQLYEQYF.

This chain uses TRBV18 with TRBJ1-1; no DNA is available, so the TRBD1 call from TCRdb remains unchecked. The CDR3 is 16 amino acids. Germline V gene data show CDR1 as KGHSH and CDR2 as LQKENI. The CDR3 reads CASSPRNGGSDTEAFF.

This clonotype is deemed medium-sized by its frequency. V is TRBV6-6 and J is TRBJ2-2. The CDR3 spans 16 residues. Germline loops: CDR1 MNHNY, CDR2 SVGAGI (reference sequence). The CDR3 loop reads CASSYSLPSNTGELFF.

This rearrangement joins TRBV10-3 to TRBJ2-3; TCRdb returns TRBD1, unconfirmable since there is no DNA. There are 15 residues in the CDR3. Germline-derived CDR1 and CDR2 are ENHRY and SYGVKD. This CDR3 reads CAIRAPAGLTDTQYF.

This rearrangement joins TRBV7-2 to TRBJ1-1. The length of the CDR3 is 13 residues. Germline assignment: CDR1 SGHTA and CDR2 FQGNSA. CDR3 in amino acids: CASSSPENTEAFF.

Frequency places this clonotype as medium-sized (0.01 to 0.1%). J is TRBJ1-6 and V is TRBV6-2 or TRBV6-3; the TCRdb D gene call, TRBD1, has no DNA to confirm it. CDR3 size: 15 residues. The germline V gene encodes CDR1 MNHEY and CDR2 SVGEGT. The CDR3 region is CASSYSAGILSPLHF.

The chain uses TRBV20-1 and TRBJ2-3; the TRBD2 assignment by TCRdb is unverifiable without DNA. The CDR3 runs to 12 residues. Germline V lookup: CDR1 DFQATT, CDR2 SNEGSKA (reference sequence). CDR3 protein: CSARSGRSTQYF.